A single sample gave rise to the 10 T cell receptor beta chains below, sequenced in a study of cytomegalovirus exposure and HLA in healthy donors. PCR employed 60 Vbeta and 13 Jbeta primers. Produced via immunoSEQ multiplex PCR; TCRdb's table is partial and in-frame only. The sample consists of approximately 110,000 clones, around 67% of them appearing once. Sequencing used PBMCs. The receptor set was obtained from a man in his sixties in good health and CMV-seropositive.

The CDR3 region is CAWSPNWGGGQPQHF. The CDR3 DNA is TGTGCCTGGAGTCCCAATTGGGGGGGCGGCCAGCCCCAGCATTTT. V is TRBV30 and J is TRBJ1-5; D is perhaps TRBD1 (6 bases). The germline CDR1 and CDR2 sequences are GTSNPN and SVGIG (reference sequence). V was clipped by 2 bases and J by 7 bases, with 18 bases between them. This CDR3 contains 15 residues.

The gene calls are TRBV9 and TRBJ1-6; D may be TRBD1 (6 bases). Germline-derived CDR1 and CDR2 are SGDLS and YYNGEE. CDR3 size: 16 residues. Trimming pared 7 bases from V and 10 bases from J, leaving 24 bases between. CDR3 nucleotides: TGTGCCAGCTCCCTATCCTCCATAAGGGGGGGCTCACCCCTCCACTTT. It specifies CASSLSSIRGGSPLHF.

V and J are TRBV4-1 and TRBJ1-4; TRBD1 agrees at 7 bases. The CDR3 covers 14 residues. CDR1 MGHRA and CDR2 YSYEKL come from the germline V gene. V was pared by 4 bases and J by 4 bases, with 3 bases of the junction left unmatched. The DNA of the CDR3 is TGCGCCAGCAGCCTGAGGGACAGTAATGAAAAACTGTTTTTT. It yields the protein CASSLRDSNEKLFF.

This clone was counted a few times. The chain links TRBV5-1 to TRBJ1-4, with D perhaps TRBD1 (5 bases). The V gene's germline CDR1 is SGHRS and CDR2 YFSETQ. V lost 4 bases and J 0 bases, leaving 7 bases between the germline ends. The length of the CDR3 is 14 residues. CDR3 sequence reads: CASSGAATNEKLFF. The CDR3 coding sequence is TGCGCCAGCAGCGGGGCGGCAACTAATGAAAAACTGTTTTTT.

V gene TRBV12-5 combines with J gene TRBJ2-7; 8 bases are a match to TRBD1. CDR1 LGHNT and CDR2 FRNRAP come from the germline V gene. The junction had 14 bases not matched to a gene; V was cut back by 7 bases and J by 3 bases. The CDR3 totals 16 residues. The CDR3 region is CASAVPDLDRGYEQYF. As DNA, the CDR3 is TGTGCTAGTGCAGTACCCGACCTAGACAGGGGCTACGAGCAGTACTTC. The full variable domain, rest sourced from reference TRBV12-5 and TRBJ2-7, is DARVTQTPRHKVTEMGQEVTMRCQPILGHNTVFWYRQTMMQGLELLAYFRNRAPLDDSGMPKDRFSAEMPDATLATLKIQPSEPRDSAVYFCASAVPDLDRGYEQYFGPGTRLTVT.

The chain is built from TRBV10-1 and TRBJ2-3; maybe TRBD2 (6 bases). Germline V gives CDR1 WNHNN, CDR2 SYGVQD (reference sequence). The CDR3 has 15 residues. Trimming left V 3 bases short and J 2 bases short, with 12 bases between. The CDR3 DNA reads TGCGCCAGCAGTGAATCGCGGGGAACCACAGATACGCAGTATTTT. Translating gives CASSESRGTTDTQYF.

The CDR3, as DNA: TGTGCCAGTAGTGGACAGGGGGAGTCACCCCTCCACTTT. This codes for CASSGQGESPLHF. J is TRBJ1-6 and V is TRBV19; 10 bases are a match to TRBD1. Germline CDR1 reads LNHDA; CDR2 reads SQIVND (reference sequence). This CDR3 region has 13 residues. The V segment lost 5 bases and the J segment 10 bases; nucleotides outside the gene matches: 2.

This chain joins TRBV13 and TRBJ1-2, with TRBD1 as a possible D gene (5 bases). CDR1 and CDR2 (germline): PRHDT, FYEKMQ (reference sequence). CDR3 length equals 14 residues. Trimming cost V 5 bases and J 10 bases, with 20 bases left between them. The CDR3 protein is CASSQYPLTVPYTF. The CDR3 DNA reads as TGTGCCAGCAGCCAATACCCTTTGACAGTGCCCTACACCTTC.

The rearrangement joins TRBV28 to TRBJ2-1; 10 bases agree with TRBD2. With V trimmed by 4 bases and J by 10 bases, 13 bases remained unmatched. This CDR3 spans 16 amino acids. Germline CDR1 is MDHEN and CDR2 is SYDVKM. The DNA for the CDR3 is TGTGCCAGCAGTTCCCCCAGGAGCGGGGGGGGTTGGGAGCAGTTCTTC. Its translation: CASSSPRSGGGWEQFF.

The gene calls are TRBV4-1 and TRBJ1-4; 7 bases fit TRBD1. J was trimmed by 0 bases and V by 6 bases; bases with no gene match: 7. From germline, CDR1 is MGHRA and CDR2 YSYEKL. This CDR3 is built from 16 residues. The CDR3 here is CASSPGQVTTNEKLFF. CDR3 nucleotide sequence: TGCGCCAGCAGTCCTGGACAGGTGACAACTAATGAAAAACTGTTTTTT.